This T cell receptor beta chain was sequenced in a study of T-cell memory formation after mild COVID-19. Study-wide background: Clusters of TCRs were largely donor specific. Broader study findings: There were some responding clones in pre-infection memory, which suggested that cross-reactive memory had joined. Confirmation of SARS-CoV-2 specificity was lacking for second-wave clones peaking day 37.

5'RACE with constant-segment primers yielded barcoded, UMI-tagged TCR alpha and TCR beta cDNA libraries. MiXCR, applied by TCRdb to the 5' RACE reads, yields one record per CDR3 protein. The sample has 290,000 or so distinct CDR3 sequences; roughly a fifth are singletons. On this clonotype: Antigen unknown.

The germline V gene has CDR1 SGDLS and CDR2 YYNGEE. The CDR3 sequence is 15 residues long. V lost 4 bases and J lost 8; bases outside the gene matches: 12. The source of this sequence is a man aged 18 to 29 who had mild COVID-19 (a few samples of this study predate the infection). Cell type and time point are not known. The rearrangement uses TRBV9 and TRBJ2-1; 7 nucleotides match TRBD1. The sample comprised PBMCs or a T cell subset sorted from them (not recorded which). CDR3 in amino acids: CASSPRGRGKDEQFF. CDR3 DNA: TGTGCCAGCAGCCCCCGAGGCAGGGGGAAGGATGAGCAGTTCTTC.